This entry describes one T cell receptor (beta chain). Its antigen remains unknown. The entry originates in a study of cytomegalovirus exposure and HLA in healthy donors. Study-level points and caveats: Follow-up analysis found HLA locus-dependent TCR association rates, highest for DRB1 and lowest for HLA-C. The classifier, whose performance was assessed in both the original and validation cohorts, reportedly diagnosed cytomegalovirus status with high specificity and sensitivity. In a later analysis, at a false discovery rate of 0.05, 17,000 or so TCR beta sequences were associated with HLA alleles.

The study ran its PCR with 60 Vbeta and 13 Jbeta primers. Method: immunoSEQ multiplex PCR; TCRdb's copy keeps in-frame clones and lacks some. The sample gives some 130,000 clones, 60% to 80% of which show up once; about 2% is in the top ten. Sequences were obtained from PBMCs. The clonotype originates from a man younger than 40 in good health and CMV-seronegative.

The CDR3 loop is CASTPDRERYGYTF. The CDR3 DNA reads TGTGCCAGCACCCCGGACAGGGAGAGGTATGGCTACACCTTC. V usage is TRBV6-5 and J usage is TRBJ1-2; TRBD1 matches 8 bases. Looked up from germline, CDR1 is MNHEY and CDR2 is SVGAGI. Losses at the gene ends were 7 bases for V and 5 bases for J; bases not matched to a gene: 9. There are 14 residues in the CDR3.